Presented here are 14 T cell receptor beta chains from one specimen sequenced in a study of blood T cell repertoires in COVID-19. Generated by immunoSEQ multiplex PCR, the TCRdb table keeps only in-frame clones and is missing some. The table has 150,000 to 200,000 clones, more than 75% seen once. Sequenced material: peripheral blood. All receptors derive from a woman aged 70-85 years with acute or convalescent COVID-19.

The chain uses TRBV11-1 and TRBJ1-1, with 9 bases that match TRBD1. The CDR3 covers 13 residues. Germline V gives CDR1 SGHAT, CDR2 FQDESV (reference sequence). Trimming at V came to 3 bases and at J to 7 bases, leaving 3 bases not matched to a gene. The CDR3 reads CASSLDRGDEAFF. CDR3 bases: TGTGCCAGCAGCTTGGACAGGGGAGATGAAGCTTTCTTT. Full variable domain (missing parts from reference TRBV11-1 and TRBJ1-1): EAEVAQSPRYKITEKSQAVAFWCDPISGHATLYWYRQILGQGPELLVQFQDESVVDDSQLPKDRFSAERLKGVDSTLKIQPAELGDSAMYLCASSLDRGDEAFFGQGTRLTVV.

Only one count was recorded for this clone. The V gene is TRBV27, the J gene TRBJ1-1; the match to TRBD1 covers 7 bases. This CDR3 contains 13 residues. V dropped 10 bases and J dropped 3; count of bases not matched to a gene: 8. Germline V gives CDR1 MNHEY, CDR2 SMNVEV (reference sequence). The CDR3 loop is CATGIDRDTEAFF. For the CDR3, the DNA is TGTGCCACCGGAATCGACAGGGACACTGAAGCTTTCTTT.

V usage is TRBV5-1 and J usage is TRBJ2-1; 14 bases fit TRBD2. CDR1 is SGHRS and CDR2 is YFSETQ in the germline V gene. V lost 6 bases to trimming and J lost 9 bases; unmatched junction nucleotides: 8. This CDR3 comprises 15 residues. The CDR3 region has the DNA TGCGCCAGCACCGATGGACTAGCGGGAGGACTTGAGCAGTTCTTC. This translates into CASTDGLAGGLEQFF.

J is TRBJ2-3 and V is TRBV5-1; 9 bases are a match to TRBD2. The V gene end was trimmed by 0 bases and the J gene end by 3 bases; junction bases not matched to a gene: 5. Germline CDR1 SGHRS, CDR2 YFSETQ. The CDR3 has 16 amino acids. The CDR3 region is CASSLGASGMTDTQYF. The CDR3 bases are TGCGCCAGCAGCTTGGGGGCTAGCGGGATGACAGATACGCAGTATTTT.

The CDR3 region is CAISEGLRAGGWAFF. For the CDR3, the DNA is TGTGCCATCAGTGAGGGTTTACGGGCGGGTGGTTGGGCTTTCTTT. The chain joins TRBV10-3 to TRBJ1-1; D unclear. CDR1 and CDR2 from the germline V gene are ENHRY and SYGVKD. Trimming pared 2 bases from V and 11 bases from J, leaving 21 bases between. The CDR3 length is 15 residues.

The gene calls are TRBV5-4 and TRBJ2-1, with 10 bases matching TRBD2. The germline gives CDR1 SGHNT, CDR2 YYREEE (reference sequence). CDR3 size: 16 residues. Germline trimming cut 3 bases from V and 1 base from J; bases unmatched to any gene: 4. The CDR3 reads CASSSAGGLSYNEQFF. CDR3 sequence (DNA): TGTGCCAGCAGCTCAGCGGGAGGGTTGTCCTACAATGAGCAGTTCTTC.

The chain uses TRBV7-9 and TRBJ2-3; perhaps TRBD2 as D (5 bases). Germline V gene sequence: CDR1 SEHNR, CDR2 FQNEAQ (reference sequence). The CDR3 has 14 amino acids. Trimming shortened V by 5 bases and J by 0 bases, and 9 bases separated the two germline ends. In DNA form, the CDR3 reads TGTGCCAGCAGCGCCGGACTCAGCACAGATACGCAGTATTTT. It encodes CASSAGLSTDTQYF.

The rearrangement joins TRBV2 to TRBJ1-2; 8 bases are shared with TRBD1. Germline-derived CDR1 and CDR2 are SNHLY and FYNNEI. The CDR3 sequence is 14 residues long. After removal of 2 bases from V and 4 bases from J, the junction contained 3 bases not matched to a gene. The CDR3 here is CASSESRGLYGYTF. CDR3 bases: TGTGCCAGCAGTGAAAGCAGGGGGCTCTATGGCTACACCTTC. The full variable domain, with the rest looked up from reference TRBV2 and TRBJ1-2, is EPEVTQTPSHQVTQMGQEVILRCVPISNHLYFYWYRQILGQKVEFLVSFYNNEISEKSEIFDDQFSVERPDGSNFTLKIRSTKLEDSAMYFCASSESRGLYGYTFGSGTRLTVV.

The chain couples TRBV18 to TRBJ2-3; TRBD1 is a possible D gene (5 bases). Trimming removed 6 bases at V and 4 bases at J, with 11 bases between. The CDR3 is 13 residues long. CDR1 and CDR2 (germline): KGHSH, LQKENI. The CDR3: CASSWGGSDTQYF. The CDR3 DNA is TGTGCCAGCTCCTGGGGCGGCTCAGATACGCAGTATTTT.

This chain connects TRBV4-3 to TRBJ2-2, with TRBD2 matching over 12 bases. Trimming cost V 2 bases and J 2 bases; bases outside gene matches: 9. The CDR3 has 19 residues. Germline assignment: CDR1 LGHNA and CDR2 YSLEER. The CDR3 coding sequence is TGCGCCAGCAGCCAAACCCCGACTAGCGGGGGAGTTAACACCGGGGAGCTGTTTTTT. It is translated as CASSQTPTSGGVNTGELFF.

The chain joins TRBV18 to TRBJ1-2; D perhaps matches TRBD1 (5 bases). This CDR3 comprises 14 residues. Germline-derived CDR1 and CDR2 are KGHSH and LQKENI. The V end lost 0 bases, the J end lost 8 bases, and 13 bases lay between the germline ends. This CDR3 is CASSPPQGVSGYTF. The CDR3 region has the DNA TGTGCCAGCTCACCACCGCAAGGGGTGAGCGGCTACACCTTC. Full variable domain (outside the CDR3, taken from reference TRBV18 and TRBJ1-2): NAGVMQNPRHLVRRRGQEARLRCSPMKGHSHVYWYRQLPEEGLKFMVYLQKENIIDESGMPKERFSAEFPKEGPSILRIQQVVRGDSAAYFCASSPPQGVSGYTFGSGTRLTVV.

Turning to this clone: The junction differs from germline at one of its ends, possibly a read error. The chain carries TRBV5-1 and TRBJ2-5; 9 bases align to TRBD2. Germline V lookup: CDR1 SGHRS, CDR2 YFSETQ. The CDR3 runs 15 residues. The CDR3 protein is CASSVIAGDQETQYF. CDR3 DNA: TGCGCCAGCAGCGTCATAGCGGGAGACCAGGAGACCCAGTACTTC.

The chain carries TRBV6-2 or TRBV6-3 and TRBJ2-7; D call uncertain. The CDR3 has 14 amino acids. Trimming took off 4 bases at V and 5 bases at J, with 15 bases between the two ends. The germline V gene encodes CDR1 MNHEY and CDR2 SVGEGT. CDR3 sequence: CASSLLSGINEQYF. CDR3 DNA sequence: TGTGCCAGCAGTTTATTATCAGGTATCAACGAGCAGTACTTC.

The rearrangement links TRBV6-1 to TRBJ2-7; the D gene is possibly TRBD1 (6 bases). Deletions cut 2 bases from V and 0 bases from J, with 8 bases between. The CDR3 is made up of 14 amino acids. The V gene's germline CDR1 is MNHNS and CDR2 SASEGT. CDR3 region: CASSEQGSSYEQYF. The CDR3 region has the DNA TGTGCCAGCAGTGAACAGGGGAGCTCCTACGAGCAGTACTTC.